This TCR beta chain was sequenced during a study of Ad26.COV2.S vaccination and SARS-CoV-2 variants (TCRdb year 2021). Background for the entire study: Vaccine-arm donors were drawn from COV1001, a multicentre, randomized, double-blind, placebo-controlled phase I-IIa trial of Ad26.COV2.S in healthy adults. Investigators did not know the trial group allocation while performing experiments and assessing outcomes. The TCR-sequenced set comprised roughly 30 samples: approximately 19 Ad26.COV2.S vaccine recipients, 5 placebo recipients and 8 SARS-CoV-2 convalescent individuals. Dosing of Ad26.COV2.S was intramuscular, at either 5x10^10 or 1x10^11 viral particles, delivered as one shot or as two shots spaced 56 days apart. Trial participants were randomized into five groups of five: low-dose or high-dose Ad26.COV2.S given once or twice, or placebo on both occasions. The specificity and breadth of SARS-CoV-2-reactive T cell receptors after Ad26.COV2.S vaccination were assessed by TCRbeta repertoire sequencing.

The CDR3 contains 15 residues, cysteine and phenylalanine counted. Only the CDR3 DNA stays, 45 bases, in frame from base 1. At the junction V is shortened by 4 bases and J by 7 bases; bases outside the gene matches: 6. CDR1 and CDR2 are drawn from the germline V gene: MDHEN, SYDVKM. Study-wide conclusions, independent of this receptor: The authors noted that total T cell responses may have been underestimated by the TCR breadth and depth analyses. After vaccination, spike-specific CD8+ and CD4+ T cell responses were reported to show substantial breadth. Spike-specific TCR breadth was higher in Ad26.COV2.S recipients than in placebo recipients (P = 0.0014). Comparable non-spike TCR breadth was observed between vaccine and placebo recipients, consistent with only spike being contained in the vaccine. The study was not powered to compare responses between vaccine doses or regimens.

Taken with the paper, the label for treatment or condition translates to: over 15 received Ad26.COV2.S at low or high dose, single or two shots; about 5 received placebo; per-sample allocation not given. For vaccine and placebo recipients, the sequenced repertoires came from samples collected on day 63 after the first injection. Cohort 1b enrolled some 25 adults aged 18-55 years at a single site in Boston, USA, between 29 July and 7 August 2020. Ad26.COV2.S was a replication-incompetent adenovirus type 26 vector that expressed a prefusion-stabilized SARS-CoV-2 spike protein derived from the original Wuhan strain. TCRbeta CDR3 regions were sequenced with the immunoSEQ Assay. After extraction, genomic DNA underwent amplification by bias-controlled multiplex PCR, followed by high-throughput sequencing. The authors' pipeline ran thus. To quantify the absolute abundance of every unique TCRbeta CDR3 region, sequences were collapsed and filtered. T cell fraction was estimated by normalizing TCRbeta template counts to usable DNA, with usable DNA measured through amplification of reference genes found in all nucleated cells. Repertoire TCRs were annotated as SARS-CoV-2-specific when V gene, CDR3 amino acid sequence and J gene were exactly matched to a known reactive TCR set. The reference SARS-CoV-2 TCR set was obtained from MIRA and was filtered for enrichment in COVID-19-positive ImmuneCODE repertoires, whereby public or cross-reactive TCRs were removed. Based on the MIRA antigens, annotated TCRs were further analysed at the level of specific ORF or position within ORF. Breadth was defined as annotated unique rearrangements over total unique productive rearrangements; depth was the summed frequency of those rearrangements. Group comparisons of TCR breadth used two-sided Wilcoxon rank-sum tests. Imported from immuneACCESS, the table was reduced by TCRdb to in-frame sequences with V and J called. These copies leave out some clones; in studies compared against another copy, an unresolved V gene accounts for under half, and the cause of the remainder is not known. The DNA gave D and trimming, while V, J and clone size come from that table. The sample table holds some 340,000 clones, of which around four fifths were seen once. The ten most abundant clones make up approximately 2.1% of the sample.

Concerning this clone itself: The target of this receptor is not known. Base-call qualities are not available, and no considerably larger clone is one nucleotide away.

The sequence joins TRBV28 to TRBJ1-4; TRBD1 agrees with 10 junctional bases. The source of this sequence is a person between 18 and 65 years old who received the Ad26.COV2.S COVID-19 vaccine or a placebo. The material was peripheral blood, obtained in a trial of Ad26.COV2.S vaccine versus placebo. The CDR3 reads as follows: CASSSPGTGAEKLFF. The DNA sequence is as follows: TGTGCCAGCAGTTCCCCCGGGACAGGGGCTGAAAAACTGTTTTTT.